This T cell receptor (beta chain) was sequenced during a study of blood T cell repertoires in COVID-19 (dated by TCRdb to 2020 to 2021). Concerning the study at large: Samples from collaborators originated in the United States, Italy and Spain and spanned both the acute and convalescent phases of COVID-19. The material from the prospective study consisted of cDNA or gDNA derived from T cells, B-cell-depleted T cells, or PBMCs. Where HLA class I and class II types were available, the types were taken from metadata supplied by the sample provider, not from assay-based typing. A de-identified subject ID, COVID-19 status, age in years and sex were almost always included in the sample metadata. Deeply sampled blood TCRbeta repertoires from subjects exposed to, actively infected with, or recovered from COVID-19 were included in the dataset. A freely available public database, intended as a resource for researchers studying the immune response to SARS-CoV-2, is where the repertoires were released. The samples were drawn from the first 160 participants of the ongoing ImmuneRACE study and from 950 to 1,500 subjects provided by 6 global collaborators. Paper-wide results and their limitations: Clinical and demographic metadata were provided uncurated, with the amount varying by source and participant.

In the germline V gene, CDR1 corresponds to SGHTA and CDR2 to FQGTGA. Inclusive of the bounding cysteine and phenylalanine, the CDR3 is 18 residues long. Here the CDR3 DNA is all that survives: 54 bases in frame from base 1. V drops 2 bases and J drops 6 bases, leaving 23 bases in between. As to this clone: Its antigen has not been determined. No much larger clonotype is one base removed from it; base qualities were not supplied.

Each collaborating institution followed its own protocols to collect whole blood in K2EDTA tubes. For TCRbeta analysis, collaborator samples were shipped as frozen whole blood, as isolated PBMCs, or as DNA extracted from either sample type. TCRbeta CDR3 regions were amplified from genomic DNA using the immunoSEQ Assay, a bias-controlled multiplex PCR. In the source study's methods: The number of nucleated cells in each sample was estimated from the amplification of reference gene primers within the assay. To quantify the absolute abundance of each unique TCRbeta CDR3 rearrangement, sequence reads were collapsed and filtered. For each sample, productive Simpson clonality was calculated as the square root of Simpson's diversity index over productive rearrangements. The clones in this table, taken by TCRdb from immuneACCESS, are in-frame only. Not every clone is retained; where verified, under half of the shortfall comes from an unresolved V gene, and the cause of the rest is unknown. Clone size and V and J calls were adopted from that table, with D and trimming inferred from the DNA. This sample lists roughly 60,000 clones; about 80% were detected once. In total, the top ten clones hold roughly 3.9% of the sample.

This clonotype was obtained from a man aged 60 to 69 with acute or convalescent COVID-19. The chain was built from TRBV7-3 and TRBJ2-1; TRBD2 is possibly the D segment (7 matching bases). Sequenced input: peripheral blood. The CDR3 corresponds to CASSLVLPGGHIGNEQFF. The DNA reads TGTGCCAGCAGCTTAGTGTTACCGGGGGGACATATTGGCAATGAGCAGTTCTTC.